One sample yielded the 17 T cell receptor beta chains listed below, sequenced in a study of T cells in Graves' hyperthyroidism and ophthalmopathy. RNA transcripts provided the source from which TCR beta CDR3 regions were amplified. Primed by the HTBI set, a first-round RT-PCR was run on the TCR CDR3. TCRdb re-derived calls from the multiplex PCR reads in MiXCR, one entry per CDR3 protein. Of hundreds of thousands of distinct CDR3 sequences in the sample, about 20% were seen once. Sequenced input: blood. These receptors originate from a man aged 40-49 years with Graves' ophthalmopathy.

This clonotype has just a few counts. The V gene is TRBV6-1, the J gene TRBJ2-5; 8 bases line up with TRBD2. The trim removed 6 bases at V and 11 bases at J, leaving 5 bases unmatched. Germline CDR1 is MNHNS and CDR2 is SASEGT. CDR3 size: 11 residues. CDR3 nucleotide sequence: TGTGCCAGCAGCACAGGGACTAGTCAGTACTTC. Residues: CASSTGTSQYF.

Only a few counts were recorded for this clonotype. V and J are TRBV12-3 or TRBV12-4 and TRBJ1-1; maybe TRBD1 (5 bases). This CDR3 spans 15 amino acids. Trimming shortened V by 5 bases and J by 0 bases, and 13 bases separated the two germline ends. In nucleotides, the CDR3 is TGTGCCAGCAGTCCGACAGAAAAATTGAACACTGAAGCTTTCTTT. It is translated as CASSPTEKLNTEAFF.

In its sample, this clonotype was seen a few times. This chain connects TRBV10-3 to TRBJ2-1; 10 nucleotides match TRBD2. The ends lost 5 bases at V and 2 bases at J; junction bases unmatched: 6. This CDR3 is built from 16 residues. The germline CDR1 and CDR2 sequences are ENHRY and SYGVKD. CDR3 protein: CAISTWTSGTYNEQFF. Here the CDR3 DNA reads TGTGCCATCAGTACCTGGACTAGCGGAACCTACAATGAGCAGTTCTTC.

The sample holds many counts of this clonotype. The V gene is TRBV3-1, the J gene TRBJ1-4, with 8 bases matching TRBD1. V dropped 4 bases and J dropped 8; count of bases not matched to a gene: 3. The germline V gene has CDR1 LGHDT and CDR2 YNNKEL (reference sequence). The CDR3 runs 13 residues. CDR3 protein: CASSPWTGEKLFF. The CDR3 nucleotides are TGTGCCAGCAGCCCTTGGACAGGGGAAAAACTGTTTTTT. Variable domain in full (rest from reference TRBV3-1 and TRBJ1-4): DTAVSQTPKYLVTQMGNDKSIKCEQNLGHDTMYWYKQDSKKFLKIMFSYNNKELIINETVPNRFSPKSPDKAHLNLHINSLELGDSAVYFCASSPWTGEKLFFGSGTQLSVL.

This clonotype was observed many times. The V call is TRBV20-1, the J call TRBJ2-7; D is perhaps TRBD1 (5 bases). V was trimmed by 2 bases and J by 2 bases, leaving 13 bases between them. CDR1 and CDR2 from the germline V gene are DFQATT and SNEGSKA (reference sequence). The CDR3 length is 14 residues. The CDR3 here is CSARHSTAPYEQYF. The CDR3 nucleotides read TGCAGTGCTAGACACTCGACAGCCCCCTACGAGCAGTACTTC.

At least ten counts were recorded for this clonotype. V usage is TRBV27 and J usage is TRBJ1-1; maybe TRBD1 (6 bases). Per germline, CDR1 MNHEY and CDR2 SMNVEV (reference sequence). Trimming removed 3 bases at V and 5 bases at J, with 13 bases between. This CDR3 contains 14 residues. CDR3 loop: CASSFGGRRTEAFF. As DNA, the CDR3 is TGTGCCAGCAGTTTCGGGGGCCGAAGAACTGAAGCTTTCTTT.

V is TRBV7-9 and J is TRBJ2-7; D may be TRBD2 (5 bases). Germline V gene lookup returns CDR1 SEHNR and CDR2 FQNEAQ (reference sequence). V shed 1 base and J shed 3 bases, with 10 bases lying between them. This CDR3 contains 14 residues. The CDR3 here is CASSLDSAYYEQYF. DNA of the CDR3: TGTGCCAGCAGCTTAGATAGCGCCTACTACGAGCAGTACTTC.

This clonotype turned up a few times. DNA of the CDR3: TGCAGTGCCAAGGGACCAGGGAATGAGCAGTTCTTC. Translation: CSAKGPGNEQFF. The chain combines TRBV20-1 with TRBJ2-1; D tentatively fits TRBD1 or TRBD2 (5 bases each). Germline assignment: CDR1 DFQATT and CDR2 SNEGSKA (reference sequence). CDR3 length: 12 amino acids. V was shortened by 6 bases and J by 7 bases, with 13 bases between the two germline ends.

This clonotype was recorded a few times. The chain links TRBV4-3 to TRBJ2-5; D gene unclear. CDR1 and CDR2 from the germline V gene are LGHNA and YSLEER. Trimming shortened V by 3 bases and J by 5 bases, and 13 bases separated the two germline ends. CDR3 length: 14 residues. This chain's CDR3 is CASSHLSRSETQYF. CDR3 coding DNA: TGCGCCAGCAGCCACCTGAGCAGGAGTGAGACCCAGTACTTC.

This rearrangement joins TRBV30 to TRBJ2-3, with 9 bases matching TRBD1. Trimming cost V 2 bases and J 6 bases; bases outside gene matches: 9. Germline V gene lookup returns CDR1 GTSNPN and CDR2 SVGIG (reference sequence). The CDR3 totals 15 residues. CDR3 region: CAWSRRDREFDTQYF. In nucleotides, the CDR3 is TGTGCCTGGAGTCGACGGGACAGGGAATTTGATACGCAGTATTTT.

The rearrangement joins TRBV28 to TRBJ1-1; D unclear. CDR1 and CDR2 (germline): MDHEN, SYDVKM. The V and J ends lost 5 bases and 0 bases respectively, with 10 bases between them. The CDR3 has 14 residues. DNA of the CDR3: TGTGCCAGCAGTCCTCGGACGATGAACACTGAAGCTTTCTTT. Protein sequence: CASSPRTMNTEAFF.

CDR3 amino acids: CASSELAGDGGEQFF. DNA for the CDR3: TGTGCCAGCAGCGAACTAGCGGGAGATGGCGGTGAGCAGTTCTTC. The rearrangement links TRBV6-2 or TRBV6-3 to TRBJ2-1, with TRBD2 matching 11 bases. The CDR3 contains 15 residues. The germline V gene has CDR1 MNHEY and CDR2 SVGEGT. J was trimmed by 9 bases and V by 6 bases; bases with no gene match: 10.

V usage is TRBV6-1 and J usage is TRBJ2-3; D tentatively reads TRBD1 or TRBD2 (5 bases each). The CDR3 runs 15 residues. CDR1 and CDR2 (germline): MNHNS, SASEGT. V dropped 2 bases and J dropped 5 bases, with 14 bases sitting between them. CDR3 DNA: TGTGCCAGCAGTGAAAGCGGCAGGGCAAAAGATACGCAGTATTTT. It yields the protein CASSESGRAKDTQYF.

The chain employs TRBV7-9 and TRBJ2-7, with 13 bases fitting TRBD2. The CDR3 consists of 15 residues. CDR1 and CDR2 (germline): SEHNR, FQNEAQ (reference sequence). The ends lost 5 bases at V and 7 bases at J; junction bases unmatched: 8. CDR3 nucleotides: TGTGCCAGCAGCAACGGACTAGCGGGGGCGGGGGAGCAGTACTTC. Its protein is CASSNGLAGAGEQYF.

A few counts support this clonotype. CDR3 coding DNA: TGTGCCAGCAGCTTATTAGGACAGGGGTCGGGCGAAAAACTGTTTTTT. As protein: CASSLLGQGSGEKLFF. The V call is TRBV5-5, the J call TRBJ1-4, with 9 nucleotides matching TRBD1. The V and J ends lost 2 bases and 8 bases, in that order; junction bases with no gene match: 10. The CDR3 loop spans 16 amino acids. Germline V gene data show CDR1 as SGHKS and CDR2 as YYEKEE (reference sequence).

This clonotype has at least ten counts. The chain has TRBV30 and TRBJ2-7, with 9 bases identical to TRBD1. The CDR3 contains 14 residues. The germline gives CDR1 GTSNPN, CDR2 SVGIG (reference sequence). Trimming at V came to 2 bases and at J to 4 bases, leaving 6 bases not matched to a gene. CDR3 DNA sequence: TGTGCCTGGAGTTCCGGGACAGGGAGATACGAGCAGTACTTC. Translation: CAWSSGTGRYEQYF.

This clonotype was found a few times. The chain has TRBV28 and TRBJ1-3, with a tentative D call TRBD1 (5 bases). Trimming removed 1 base at V and 8 bases at J, with 12 bases between. The CDR3 contains 14 residues. The germline gives CDR1 MDHEN, CDR2 SYDVKM. The chain's CDR3 is CASSLYGASDTIYF. CDR3 nucleotides: TGTGCCAGCAGTTTATATGGGGCGTCGGACACCATATATTTT.